This record looks at one T cell receptor beta chain sequence and its context. Its antigen is not identified. This sample is part of a study of cytomegalovirus exposure and HLA in healthy donors. Study results and limitations: Only CMV serostatus was available as immune exposure information. V- and J-gene trimming of TCR beta was linked (in a later analysis) to a missense DCLRE1C variant.

The primer mix had 60 Vbeta and 13 Jbeta primers. Using immunoSEQ multiplex PCR, the repertoire was profiled, and TCRdb retains in-frame clones only, with some absent. This sample has about 100,000 clones; more than 75% occur once, and the top ten carry over 3.5%. Germline values: CDR1 SEHNR, CDR2 FQNEAQ (reference sequence). Between the trimmed V and J ends, which lost 2 bases and 1 base, there was a span of 13 bases. The CDR3 contains 16 residues. The TCR originated in a woman aged 45-65 years in good health and CMV-seropositive. The chain carries TRBV7-9 and TRBJ2-3; TRBD2 is a possible D gene (6 bases). Source material: PBMCs. Here the CDR3 reads CASSLPSGSGTDTQYF. For the CDR3, the DNA is TGTGCCAGCAGCTTACCATCCGGGAGTGGCACAGATACGCAGTATTTT.